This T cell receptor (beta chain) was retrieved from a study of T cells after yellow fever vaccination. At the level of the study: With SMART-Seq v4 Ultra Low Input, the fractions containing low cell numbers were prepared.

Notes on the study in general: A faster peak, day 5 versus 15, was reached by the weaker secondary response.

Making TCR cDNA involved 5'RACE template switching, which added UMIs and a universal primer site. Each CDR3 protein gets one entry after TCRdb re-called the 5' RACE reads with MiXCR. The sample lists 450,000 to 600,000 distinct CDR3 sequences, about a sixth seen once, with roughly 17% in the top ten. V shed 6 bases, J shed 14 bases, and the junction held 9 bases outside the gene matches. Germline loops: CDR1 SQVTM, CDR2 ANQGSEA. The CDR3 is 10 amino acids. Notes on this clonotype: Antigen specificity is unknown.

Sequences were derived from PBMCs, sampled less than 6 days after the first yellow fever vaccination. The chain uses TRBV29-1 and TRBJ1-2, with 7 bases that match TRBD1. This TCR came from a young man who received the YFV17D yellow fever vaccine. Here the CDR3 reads CSVGDRALTF. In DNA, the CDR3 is TGCAGCGTGGGAGACAGGGCGCTTACCTTC.